One TCR beta chain is described in this entry. The record originates from a study of cytomegalovirus exposure and HLA in healthy donors. Both 60 Vbeta primers and 13 Jbeta primers went into the PCR. Some clones are missing from TCRdb's copy, which holds only in-frame ones; the method was immunoSEQ multiplex PCR. The sample holds 80,000 or so clones; about three quarters are singletons and the top ten take almost 4.5%. Unmatched junction bases numbered 4, after V lost 5 bases and J lost 2 bases. The CDR3 sequence is 15 residues long. CDR1 and CDR2 from the germline V gene are SGHNT and YYREEE (reference sequence).

The sequencing sample was made of PBMCs. The rearrangement joins TRBV5-4 to TRBJ1-2; 12 nucleotides match TRBD1. This sequence was found in a man between 40 and 49 years old in good health and CMV-seronegative. The CDR3 coding sequence is TGTGCCAGCAGGGGGACAGGGGGCCAGAACTATGGCTACACCTTC. Amino acid sequence: CASRGTGGQNYGYTF.